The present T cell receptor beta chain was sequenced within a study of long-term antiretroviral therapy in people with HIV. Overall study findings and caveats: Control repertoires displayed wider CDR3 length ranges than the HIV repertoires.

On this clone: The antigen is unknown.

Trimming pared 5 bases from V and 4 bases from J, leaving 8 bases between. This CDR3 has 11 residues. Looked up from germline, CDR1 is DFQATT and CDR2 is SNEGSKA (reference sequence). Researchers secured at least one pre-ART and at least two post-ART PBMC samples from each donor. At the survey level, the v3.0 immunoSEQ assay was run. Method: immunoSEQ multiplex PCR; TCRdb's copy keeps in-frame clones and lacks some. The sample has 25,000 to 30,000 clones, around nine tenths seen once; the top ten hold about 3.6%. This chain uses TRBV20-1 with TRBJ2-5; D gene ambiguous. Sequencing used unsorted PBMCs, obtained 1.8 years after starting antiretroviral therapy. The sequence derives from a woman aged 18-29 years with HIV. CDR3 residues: CSAGAGETQYF. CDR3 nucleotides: TGCAGTGCTGGAGCCGGAGAGACCCAGTACTTC.